A selection of T cell receptor beta chains follows, all from one sample in a study of T-cell memory formation after mild COVID-19. TCRdb recomputed calls from the 5' RACE reads with MiXCR, one row per CDR3 protein. Among around 200,000 distinct CDR3 sequences listed, roughly 20% were seen once. Specimen: PBMCs or a T cell subset sorted from them (not recorded which). The receptor set was obtained from a man younger than 35 who had mild COVID-19 (a few samples of this study predate the infection). Cell type and time point are not known. The CDR3 runs from the conserved cysteine through the conserved F or W. D genes are given only for firm matches. The size field is filled for only some rows; it gives once, few, many or a size class.

TRBJ2-1	-	TRBV4-2	TRBD1	TGTGACAGCAGCCGACCAGGGGGCTCCTACAATGAGCAGTTCTTC	CDSSRPGGSYNEQFF
TRBJ2-5	-	TRBV11-2	-	TGTGCCAGCAGCCCCTTAGGGCCTTACCAAGAGACCCAGTACTTC	CASSPLGPYQETQYF
TRBJ2-5	few	TRBV20-1	-	TGCAGTGCTGGAAGGGGTCGAACACTCCAAGAGACCCAGTACTTC	CSAGRGRTLQETQYF
TRBJ2-7	-	TRBV7-2	TRBD2	TGTGCCAGCAGCTCGTTCCAGCGGGGCCCCTACGAGCAGTACTTC	CASSSFQRGPYEQYF
TRBJ2-1	few	TRBV9	-	TGTGCCAGCAGCGTCAACGCAGGGGCCTACTACAATGAGCAGTTCTTC	CASSVNAGAYYNEQFF
TRBJ2-7	-	TRBV12-3/TRBV12-4	TRBD1	TGTGCCAGCAGCCCGACAGGGGGTCGCTACGAGCAGTACTTC	CASSPTGGRYEQYF
TRBJ1-1	-	TRBV12-3/TRBV12-4	-	TGTGCCAGCAGTTTAGACAGGGCGGGGATTGGCACTGAAGCTTTCTTT	CASSLDRAGIGTEAFF
TRBJ1-1	-	TRBV6-6	-	TGTGCCAGCAGTTACGCGGGGTCGGGGGCGAGAACTGAAGCTTTCTTT	CASSYAGSGARTEAFF
TRBJ1-5	-	TRBV12-3/TRBV12-4	-	TGTGCCAGCAGTTTCGACGGCGGGGAAGACCAGCCCCAGCATTTT	CASSFDGGEDQPQHF
TRBJ2-1	-	TRBV9	-	TGTGCCAGCAGCGGGACCGGATCAGGGGGGTTTAATGAGCAGTTCTTC	CASSGTGSGGFNEQFF
TRBJ1-4	-	TRBV6-6	-	TGTGCCAGCAGTTCCGGGCTGGCCGGGGAAAAACTGTTTTTT	CASSSGLAGEKLFF
TRBJ2-1	few	TRBV6-2/TRBV6-3	TRBD1	TGTGCCAGCAGCCGACAGGGAACCCGATCGGGGCCGTTCTTC	CASSRQGTRSGPFF
TRBJ2-6	many	TRBV7-3	-	TGTGCCAGCAGCCCACAGGGGGGGTTCGGGGCCAACGTCCTGACTTTC	CASSPQGGFGANVLTF
TRBJ1-2	few	TRBV24-1	TRBD1	TGTGCCACCAGTGATATGGGGGACAGCGGCTACACCTTC	CATSDMGDSGYTF
TRBJ1-3	-	TRBV18	-	TGTGCCAGCTCACCACCCCCAGGGGCCGGAAACACCATATATTTT	CASSPPPGAGNTIYF
TRBJ2-5	few	TRBV6-2/TRBV6-3	-	TGTGCCAGCAGTTACCCGAGGATGGAGACCCAGTACTTC	CASSYPRMETQYF
TRBJ2-4	many	TRBV5-1	TRBD1	TGCGCCAGCAGCGAGAGACAGGGCTTAGCCAAAAACATTCAGTACTTC	CASSERQGLAKNIQYF
TRBJ2-5	many	TRBV5-1	-	TGCGCCAGCAGCATATCAGGGTACCAAGAGACCCAGTACTTC	CASSISGYQETQYF
TRBJ1-1	few	TRBV7-8	-	TGTGCCAGCAGAGAAGACGGGAACACTGAAGCTTTCTTT	CASREDGNTEAFF
TRBJ1-5	once	TRBV7-2	-	TGTGCCAGCAGCTTAGAACGGACCAATCAGCCCCAGCATTTT	CASSLERTNQPQHF
TRBJ1-5	few	TRBV20-1	-	TGCAGTGCTAGAGGGGCCCCAGGACGCAATCAGCCCCAGCATTTT	CSARGAPGRNQPQHF
TRBJ2-7	-	TRBV12-3/TRBV12-4	TRBD2	TGTGCCAGCAGGGGGACTAGCGGGGTAAGGGAGCAGTACTTC	CASRGTSGVREQYF